These 2 T cell receptor beta chains share one sample of origin, sequenced in a study of blood T cell repertoires in COVID-19. Sequencing was performed with immunoSEQ multiplex PCR; in TCRdb, only in-frame clones are kept and a portion is missing. The sample contains about 160,000 clones, 70% to 80% of which appear only once. Sample: peripheral blood. These receptors all stem from a man aged 55-75 years with acute or convalescent COVID-19.

The genes are TRBV12-2 and TRBJ1-5. TRBV12-2 is designated a pseudogene. The CDR3 spans 17 residues. CDR3 protein: CASRCGLETYSNQPQHF. The CDR3 DNA follows: TGTGCAAGTCGCTGCGGACTGGAGACCTATAGCAATCAGCCCCAGCATTTT.

The chain uses TRBV5-1 and TRBJ1-2, with a possible D match to TRBD1 (6 bases). The germline V and J ends were trimmed by 1 base and 6 bases, with 7 bases remaining between them. The CDR3 extends over 12 amino acids. Germline assignment: CDR1 SGHRS and CDR2 YFSETQ. CDR3 sequence reads: CASSLKGDGYTF. CDR3 DNA: TGCGCCAGCAGCTTGAAGGGGGATGGCTACACCTTC.